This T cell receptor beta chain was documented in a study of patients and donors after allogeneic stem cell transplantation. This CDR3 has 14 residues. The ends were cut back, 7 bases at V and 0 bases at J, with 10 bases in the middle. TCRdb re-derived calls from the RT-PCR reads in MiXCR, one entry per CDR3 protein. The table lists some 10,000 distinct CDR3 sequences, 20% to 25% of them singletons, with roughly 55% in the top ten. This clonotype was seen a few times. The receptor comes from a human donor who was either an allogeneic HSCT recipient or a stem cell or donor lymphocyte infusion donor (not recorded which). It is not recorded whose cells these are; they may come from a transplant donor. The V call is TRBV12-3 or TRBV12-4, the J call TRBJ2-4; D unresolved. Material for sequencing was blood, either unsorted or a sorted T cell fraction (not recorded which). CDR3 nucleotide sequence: TGTGCCAGCAAACCAGAATTAGCCAAAAACATTCAGTACTTC. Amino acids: CASKPELAKNIQYF.